Listed below are T cell receptor beta chains from one sample, sequenced in a study of cytomegalovirus exposure and HLA in healthy donors. Here immunoSEQ multiplex PCR was the method, and the copy in TCRdb shows in-frame clones only, minus some. The table shows roughly 130,000 clones, with approximately 88% occurring only once. The sequenced material came from PBMCs. These receptor sequences come from a woman between 40 and 55 years old in good health and CMV-seronegative. Each CDR3 is given with its conserved first and last residue. The order of the fields is J gene, V gene, D gene, clone size, CDR3 DNA, CDR3 protein. A D gene is named only where the DNA matches it firmly. Clone size is shown for a subset of rows, as once, few, many or a class of expanded clone.

TRBJ2-3	TRBV7-2	.	.	TGTGCCAGCAGCCGTAGCGGCACAGATACGCAGTATTTT	CASSRSGTDTQYF
TRBJ2-4	TRBV5-1	TRBD2	.	TGCGCCAGCAGGCCGGGACTAGCGGGAGCGGCCAAAAACATTCAGTACTTC	CASRPGLAGAAKNIQYF
TRBJ2-1	TRBV5-1	.	.	TGCGCCAGCAGCTTGCCCCAAACGGATGAGCAGTTCTTC	CASSLPQTDEQFF
TRBJ1-1	TRBV7-9	.	.	TGTGCCAGCAGCTTAGGACAGCCCGTAGTCGCTTTCTTT	CASSLGQPVVAFF
TRBJ2-1	TRBV5-4	.	.	TGTGCCAGCAGCTTGCATCCCCATGAGCAGTTCTTC	CASSLHPHEQFF
TRBJ2-2	TRBV5-1	.	few	TGCGCCAGCAGCTTGGACAGCACCGGGGAGCTGTTTTTT	CASSLDSTGELFF
TRBJ2-7	TRBV27	TRBD1	.	TGTGCCAGCTCCCTACTAGGACAGGGGGCCTTAGGTATTGACGAGCAGTACTTC	CASSLLGQGALGIDEQYF
TRBJ1-2	TRBV28	TRBD1	.	TGTGCCAGCCAAGGCAGGGGGCAAGACGGCTACACCTTC	CASQGRGQDGYTF
TRBJ1-4	TRBV6-6	.	.	TGTGCCAGCAGTTACCCACAGGGCTTAGGTGAAAAACTGTTTTTT	CASSYPQGLGEKLFF
TRBJ2-1	TRBV7-5	.	.	TGTGTCAGAAGCTCCTCCGGGGACAGGGCCAATGAGCAGTTCTTC	CVRSSSGDRANEQFF
TRBJ2-5	TRBV25-1	TRBD1	.	TGTGCCAGCAGTGAAACAAAGTCAGGGGGCTCTTTAGAGACCCAGTACTTC	CASSETKSGGSLETQYF
TRBJ1-2	TRBV5-5	TRBD1	.	TGTGCCAGCAGCGCGACAGGGGACTATGGCTACACCTTC	CASSATGDYGYTF
TRBJ2-7	TRBV6-5	TRBD2	.	TGTGCCAGCAGTTACCTCCGGGGAGGGGCCTACGAGCAGTACTTC	CASSYLRGGAYEQYF
TRBJ1-3	TRBV7-2	.	.	TGTGCCAGCAGCTTCCGGGAACCTGGAAACACCATATATTTT	CASSFREPGNTIYF
TRBJ1-2	TRBV30	.	.	TGTGCCTGGAGTGGTCAGGGGATGGGCTACACCTTC	CAWSGQGMGYTF
TRBJ2-1	TRBV13	TRBD1	.	TGTGCCAGCAGCCCCAGGACAGGGAGCTCCTACAATGAGCAGTTCTTC	CASSPRTGSSYNEQFF
TRBJ2-3	TRBV7-2	.	.	TGTGCCAGCAGCTCGGACTCTAATACGCAGTATTTT	CASSSDSNTQYF
TRBJ2-3	TRBV25-1	TRBD2	.	TGTGCCAGCACGATAGCGGGAGCCCGCACAGATACGCAGTATTTT	CASTIAGARTDTQYF
TRBJ2-5	TRBV9	.	.	TGTGCCAGCAGCGTAAGGGGTGGTCAAGAGACCCAGTACTTC	CASSVRGGQETQYF
TRBJ1-4	TRBV7-9	.	.	TGTTCCAGCGAACAGGGTATAGCTAATGAAAAACTGTTTTTT	CSSEQGIANEKLFF
TRBJ1-3	TRBV28	.	.	TGTGCCAGCAGAACAAATCCGGGCTCTGGAAACACCATATATTTT	CASRTNPGSGNTIYF
TRBJ2-1	TRBV5-1	TRBD2	.	TGCGCCAGCAGCTTGAGCGGGGCGGGGCGCAATGAGCAGTTCTTC	CASSLSGAGRNEQFF
TRBJ2-5	TRBV5-5	.	.	TGTGCCAGCAGCGCCTTAATCGGACTGGGTCAAGAGACCCAGTACTTC	CASSALIGLGQETQYF
TRBJ1-5	TRBV10-3	.	.	TGTGCCATCAGTGACCCTGACAGCAACAATCAGCCCCAGCATTTT	CAISDPDSNNQPQHF
TRBJ2-7	TRBV7-2	.	few	TGTGCCAGCAGCTTAGGTGGTTTGACTAGAACGTACGAGCAGTACTTC	CASSLGGLTRTYEQYF
TRBJ1-5	TRBV5-1	.	.	TGCGCCAGCAGCCGTGCGGGCAATCAGCCCCAGCATTTT	CASSRAGNQPQHF
TRBJ2-7	TRBV28	TRBD1	.	TGTGCCAGCAGTTTAACAGGGGGACCAACCTACGAGCAGTACTTC	CASSLTGGPTYEQYF
TRBJ2-5	TRBV28	.	.	TGTGCCAGCAGTTTAAACGGGATCCCTCCAGAGACCCAGTACTTC	CASSLNGIPPETQYF
TRBJ2-2	TRBV15	TRBD2	.	TGTGCCACCAGCAGAGGACTAGCGGGGAACACCGGGGAGCTGTTTTTT	CATSRGLAGNTGELFF
TRBJ1-2	TRBV6-5	.	.	TGTGCCAGCAGTTACCCAGGGTACGGCTACACCTTC	CASSYPGYGYTF
TRBJ2-1	TRBV9	TRBD2	few	TGTGCCAGCAGCGTAGCTCCTAGCGGGATAGGGCAGTTCTTC	CASSVAPSGIGQFF
TRBJ2-7	TRBV7-9	TRBD1	.	TGTTCCAGCAGCTCAACAGGGGCCTACGAGCAGTACTTC	CSSSSTGAYEQYF
TRBJ1-5	TRBV6-5	.	once	TGTGCCAGCAGTTCAGGGAATAGCAATCAGCCCCAGCATTTT	CASSSGNSNQPQHF
TRBJ2-5	TRBV25-1	TRBD2	.	TGTGCCAGCATTTATATAGGCGGGAGGACGGAGGAGACCCAGTACTTC	CASIYIGGRTEETQYF
TRBJ1-5	TRBV7-8	TRBD1	.	TGTGCCAGCAGCCGAACAGGGGTCAATCAGCCCCAGCATTTT	CASSRTGVNQPQHF
TRBJ1-1	TRBV7-9	TRBD1	few	TGTGCCAGCAGCCCAAGACCGGGACAGGGGCATGCTGGGGCTTTCTTT	CASSPRPGQGHAGAFF
TRBJ2-1	TRBV11-2	.	.	TGTGCCAGCAGCCCCCCCCGATGGGAGCGGGTTTACAATGAGCAGTTCTTC	CASSPPRWERVYNEQFF
TRBJ1-1	TRBV6-5	TRBD1	.	TGTGCCAGCAATCAGGGGGCAGGGAACACTGAAGCTTTCTTT	CASNQGAGNTEAFF
TRBJ2-3	TRBV19	TRBD1	.	TGTGCCAGTAGTATCCAGACAGGGCTTGAGTTCGATACGCAGTATTTT	CASSIQTGLEFDTQYF
TRBJ2-2	TRBV23-1	TRBD2	.	TGCGCCAGCAGTCTGGGGGGACTAGCGGGAGAACACGGGGAGCTGTTTTTT	CASSLGGLAGEHGELFF
TRBJ2-5	TRBV7-3	.	.	TGTGCCAGCAGCCCGGCACAGCGGTTCGGGGAGACCCAGTACTTC	CASSPAQRFGETQYF
TRBJ1-3	TRBV30	.	.	TGTGCCTGGAGTGTCCCGGGACACCGAGGAAACACCATATATTTT	CAWSVPGHRGNTIYF
TRBJ2-5	TRBV5-1	.	.	TGCGCCAGCAGCCCCCGGGACTCCTTCGGTGGGGAGACCCAGTACTTC	CASSPRDSFGGETQYF
TRBJ1-1	TRBV27	TRBD1	.	TGTGCCAGCAGACGGACAGGCGATAACACTGAAGCTTTCTTT	CASRRTGDNTEAFF
TRBJ2-3	TRBV2	TRBD2	.	TGTGCCAGCAAGCGGGAGGGCCTAGCGGGTACGCAGTATTTT	CASKREGLAGTQYF
TRBJ2-7	TRBV5-1	TRBD2	.	TGCGCCAGCAGCTTGGCCCGTGGGGCTAGCGGGGACTACGAGCAGTACTTC	CASSLARGASGDYEQYF
TRBJ2-3	TRBV11-2	TRBD2	once	TGTGCCAGCAGCTTAGGTGGCGGGAGGGCCGGGGATACGCAGTATTTT	CASSLGGGRAGDTQYF
TRBJ2-1	TRBV4-2	TRBD2	.	TGTGCCAGCAGCCAAGAGGGACTAGCGGGAGCTCCCTACAATGAGCAGTTCTTC	CASSQEGLAGAPYNEQFF
TRBJ2-7	TRBV19	TRBD2	.	TGTGCCAGTAGTATTTCGTCGGGAGGGCCATATGAGCAGTACTTC	CASSISSGGPYEQYF
TRBJ2-1	TRBV5-1	TRBD2	.	TGCGCCAGCAGCCCGACTAGCGTCTCCTACAATGAGCAGTTCTTC	CASSPTSVSYNEQFF
TRBJ2-5	TRBV2	.	.	TGTGCCAGCAACACCCTGGGGACTCAAGAGACCCAGTACTTC	CASNTLGTQETQYF
TRBJ1-4	TRBV5-8	TRBD1	.	TGTGCCAGCAGCCTGGGGACAGTTTTCAATGAAAAACTGTTTTTT	CASSLGTVFNEKLFF
TRBJ2-7	TRBV19	TRBD2	.	TGTGCCAGTAGTACTAGCGGGAGCGGAACCTACGAGCAGTACTTC	CASSTSGSGTYEQYF